The 10 T cell receptor beta chains reported below all come from one sample, sequenced in a study of CD8 T cells in ankylosing spondylitis (dated by TCRdb to the late 2010s). Libraries were prepared through 5' RACE. Sequenced using an Illumina HiSeq 2500. TCRdb reprocessed the public reads (quality trimming at Q25 with fastp, clone calling with MiXCR) and kept in-frame beta chains. Under each unique CDR3 protein, matching rows form one entry showing the most common genes and DNA. This sample is represented by a few hundred thousand distinct CDR3 sequences; roughly 20% of them were singletons. The top ten clonotypes cover 13% of the sample. Sequencing input: blood, either unsorted or a sorted T cell fraction (not recorded which). The receptors stem from a male donor with ankylosing spondylitis or in good health (not recorded which).

The CDR3 nucleotides read TGCGCCAGCAGCCCAGAAGCCGGGACAGGCGGCTACGAGCAGTACTTC. Its protein is CASSPEAGTGGYEQYF. This sequence joins TRBV4-1 and TRBJ2-7, with 8 bases identical to TRBD1. The CDR3 covers 16 residues. Germline trimming cut 4 bases from V and 3 bases from J; bases unmatched to any gene: 11. Germline loops: CDR1 MGHRA, CDR2 YSYEKL.

This CDR3 is CASQSGSTDTQYF. In DNA form, the CDR3 reads TGTGCCAGCCAATCCGGGAGCACAGATACGCAGTATTTT. V usage is TRBV7-2 and J usage is TRBJ2-3; the D is unclear. This CDR3 comprises 13 residues. Trimming removed 8 bases at V and 0 bases at J, with 9 bases between. Germline V gene data show CDR1 as SGHTA and CDR2 as FQGNSA.

This clonotype has just a few counts. The chain couples TRBV6-1 to TRBJ2-3; the D gene is possibly TRBD2 (6 bases). The CDR3 is 14 residues long. Germline assignment: CDR1 MNHNS and CDR2 SASEGT. Trimming removed 4 bases at V and 4 bases at J, with 12 bases between. In nucleotides, the CDR3 is TGTGCCAGCAGTGTAGCGCGGGGTTCAGATACGCAGTATTTT. It encodes CASSVARGSDTQYF.

This clonotype was found a few times. This rearrangement joins TRBV24-1 to TRBJ2-5; 7 positions agree with TRBD1. J was trimmed by 2 bases and V by 7 bases; bases with no gene match: 3. The CDR3 has 13 residues. The germline gives CDR1 KGHDR, CDR2 SFDVKD. CDR3 sequence reads: CATSTGAQETQYF. DNA for the CDR3: TGTGCCACCAGCACAGGGGCTCAAGAGACCCAGTACTTC.

The CDR3 reads CASSSGRYGYTF. The DNA for the CDR3 is TGTGCCAGCAGTTCCGGTCGTTATGGCTACACCTTC. The chain couples TRBV12-3 or TRBV12-4 to TRBJ1-2; D ambiguous. The CDR3 has 12 residues. The V end lost 4 bases, the J end lost 5 bases, and 8 bases lay between the germline ends.

This clonotype was counted a few times. The chain links TRBV12-3 or TRBV12-4 to TRBJ1-1; no definite D call. The CDR3 contains 12 residues. Trimming pared 4 bases from V and 9 bases from J, leaving 12 bases between. The CDR3 DNA sequence: TGTGCCAGCAGTTCCACCATTATTCAAGCTTTCTTT. Translated: CASSSTIIQAFF.

This clonotype was picked up a small number of times. CDR3 coding DNA: TGTGCCAGCAGCCCCAACAGGGGGTCCTACAATGAGCAGTTCTTC. It is translated as CASSPNRGSYNEQFF. The chain links TRBV5-4 to TRBJ2-1; 8 bases are a match to TRBD1. Looked up from germline, CDR1 is SGHNT and CDR2 is YYREEE (reference sequence). Trimming cost V 4 bases and J 1 base; bases outside gene matches: 4. The CDR3 loop spans 15 amino acids.

The V and J genes are TRBV11-2 and TRBJ2-1; 11 bases are a match to TRBD2. The CDR3 has 15 amino acids. CDR1 and CDR2 (germline): SGHAT, FQNNGV. The J segment lost 4 bases and the V segment lost 3 bases, leaving 2 bases of the junction unmatched. The CDR3 region is CASSFSGGGYNEQFF. In nucleotides, the CDR3 is TGTGCCAGCAGCTTTAGCGGGGGGGGATACAATGAGCAGTTCTTC.

The chain carries TRBV27 and TRBJ2-4; perhaps D is TRBD1 or TRBD2 (5 bases each). Germline loops: CDR1 MNHEY, CDR2 SMNVEV (reference sequence). The V end was cut by 7 bases, the J end by 6 bases, with 16 bases between. The CDR3 runs to 14 residues. This CDR3 is CASTSFRDANIQYF. The CDR3 DNA reads TGTGCCAGCACATCTTTCCGGGACGCAAACATTCAGTACTTC.

The chain uses TRBV18 and TRBJ2-7, with D perhaps matching TRBD2 (6 bases). CDR3 size: 15 residues. CDR1 and CDR2 from the germline V gene are KGHSH and LQKENI. V lost 0 bases, J lost 3 bases, and 12 bases lay in between. CDR3 in DNA: TGTGCCAGCTCACCACCGGGGGACTGGGACTACGAGCAGTACTTC. It codes for CASSPPGDWDYEQYF.